The 26 T cell receptor beta chains listed next were all sequenced from one sample in a study of T cells in Graves' hyperthyroidism and ophthalmopathy. What was amplified from RNA transcripts were TCR beta CDR3 regions. The HTBI primer set was used in a first-round RT-PCR of the TCR CDR3. TCRdb re-derived calls from the multiplex PCR reads in MiXCR, one entry per CDR3 protein. The sample contains approximately 400,000 distinct CDR3 sequences, roughly 12% of which appear only once. Sequences were obtained from blood. The receptors here all came from a young man with Graves' hyperthyroidism that later progressed to Graves' ophthalmopathy.

This clonotype was detected many times. The chain carries TRBV11-2 and TRBJ1-2, with D hard to call. From germline, CDR1 is SGHAT and CDR2 FQNNGV. Trimming stripped 5 bases from V and 0 bases from J, with 13 bases between. The length of the CDR3 is 15 residues. DNA for the CDR3: TGTGCCAGCAGCCAACCCCTGGTCTCTAACTATGGCTACACCTTC. It is translated as CASSQPLVSNYGYTF.

J is TRBJ2-1 and V is TRBV10-3, with 15 bases identical to TRBD2. Looked up from germline, CDR1 is ENHRY and CDR2 is SYGVKD. V lost 6 bases and J lost 5; bases outside the gene matches: 8. The CDR3 runs to 17 residues. This chain's CDR3 is CAISLGLAGGGNNEQFF. The CDR3 region has the DNA TGTGCCATCAGCCTAGGACTAGCGGGAGGGGGTAACAATGAGCAGTTCTTC.

Comments on this clonotype: A much larger clone sits a single nucleotide away, making a read error possible. J is TRBJ2-5 and V is TRBV20-1; D is undetermined. The CDR3 loop spans 14 amino acids. V dropped 2 bases and J dropped 0 bases, with 10 bases sitting between them. The germline gives CDR1 DFQATT, CDR2 SNEGSKA (reference sequence). DNA for the CDR3: TGCAGTGCTAGACGTCGGAAGGACCAAGAGACCCAGTACTTC. Translation gives CSARRRKDQETQYF.

This clonotype was counted at least ten times. The chain has TRBV6-6 and TRBJ2-5; 9 bases line up with TRBD2. The CDR3 runs 16 residues. V dropped 1 base and J dropped 3; count of bases not matched to a gene: 6. The germline V gene has CDR1 MNHNY and CDR2 SVGAGI (reference sequence). CDR3 protein: CASSYYYRTSEETQYF. The CDR3 DNA reads TGTGCCAGCAGTTACTACTACCGGACTAGCGAAGAGACCCAGTACTTC.

The V call is TRBV20-1, the J call TRBJ2-3; 7 bases agree with TRBD2. The CDR3 loop spans 17 amino acids. J was trimmed by 0 bases and V by 2 bases; bases with no gene match: 11. The germline gives CDR1 DFQATT, CDR2 SNEGSKA (reference sequence). The CDR3 DNA reads as TGCAGTGCTAGAATCCCCTGGGGGGGTCTGAGCACAGATACGCAGTATTTT. Translation: CSARIPWGGLSTDTQYF.

There are many counts of this clonotype. The chain joins TRBV9 to TRBJ2-7; TRBD2 matches 9 bases. Per the germline V gene, CDR1 is SGDLS and CDR2 is YYNGEE. The CDR3 is 16 amino acids. The V and J ends lost 0 bases and 7 bases, in that order; junction bases with no gene match: 11. CDR3 in DNA: TGTGCCAGCAGCGTAGTACCCAGCGGGGGGCCGAGGGAGCAGTACTTC. This gives the protein CASSVVPSGGPREQYF.

This clonotype appeared many times. This chain links TRBV7-9 with TRBJ2-7; the D is unclear. The V end was cut by 4 bases, the J end by 1 base, with 5 bases between. Germline assignment: CDR1 SEHNR and CDR2 FQNEAQ (reference sequence). The CDR3 has 12 amino acids. DNA of the CDR3: TGTGCCAGCAGCTACGGGTCCTACGAGCAGTACTTC. It codes for CASSYGSYEQYF. Filled out from reference TRBV7-9 and TRBJ2-7, the complete variable domain reads DTGVSQNPRHKITKRGQNVTFRCDPISEHNRLYWYRQTLGQGPEFLTYFQNEAQLEKSRLLSDRFSAERPKGSFSTLEIQRTEQGDSAMYLCASSYGSYEQYFGPGTRLTVT.

This clonotype showed up just a few times. The J gene is TRBJ2-7, the V gene TRBV24-1; possibly TRBD1 for D (6 bases). The CDR3 is 14 amino acids. V lost 3 bases to trimming and J lost 1 base, with 9 bases between them. In germline, CDR1 is KGHDR, CDR2 SFDVKD. CDR3 region: CATSDATGSYEQYF. Written as DNA, the CDR3 is TGTGCCACCAGTGATGCGACAGGTTCCTACGAGCAGTACTTC.

This clonotype was picked up many times. This sequence joins TRBV27 and TRBJ1-6; D is undetermined. This CDR3 spans 13 amino acids. Germline V gene lookup returns CDR1 MNHEY and CDR2 SMNVEV (reference sequence). V lost 1 base, J lost 7 bases, and 5 bases lay in between. CDR3: CASSLLGNSPLHF. CDR3 coding DNA: TGTGCCAGCAGTTTATTGGGGAATTCACCCCTCCACTTT.

This clonotype showed up just a few times. The rearrangement links TRBV27 to TRBJ2-7, with D maybe TRBD2 (7 bases). V was clipped by 10 bases and J by 7 bases, with 20 bases between them. The length of the CDR3 is 13 residues. The germline gives CDR1 MNHEY, CDR2 SMNVEV (reference sequence). CDR3 coding DNA: TGTGCCACCAGGAAGGGGGGGGCCGCAGAGCAGTACTTC. Its translation is CATRKGGAAEQYF.

This clonotype appeared many times. V is TRBV20-1 and J is TRBJ2-1; no clear D gene. V gave up 3 bases and J gave up 1 base, with 10 bases separating them. There are 14 residues in the CDR3. Germline V gene lookup returns CDR1 DFQATT and CDR2 SNEGSKA (reference sequence). The CDR3, as DNA: TGCAGTGCTAGTGAAGGTTATTCCTACAATGAGCAGTTCTTC. Protein: CSASEGYSYNEQFF.

This clonotype was observed at least ten times. The chain carries TRBV6-2 or TRBV6-3 and TRBJ1-1; D not resolved. The CDR3 runs 16 residues. Trimming pared 0 bases from V and 0 bases from J, leaving 11 bases between. The germline V gene encodes CDR1 MNHEY and CDR2 SVGEGT. The CDR3 region is CASSYSRLRMNTEAFF. The DNA for the CDR3 is TGTGCCAGCAGTTACTCGAGGCTACGGATGAACACTGAAGCTTTCTTT.

This clonotype occurred many times. This chain joins TRBV5-1 and TRBJ1-6; D may be TRBD1 (5 bases). The CDR3 sequence is 15 residues long. Deletions cut 4 bases from V and 7 bases from J, with 15 bases between. Per the germline V gene, CDR1 is SGHRS and CDR2 is YFSETQ. The CDR3 loop reads CASSTGLTVNSPLHF. CDR3 sequence (DNA): TGCGCCAGCAGCACCGGACTGACAGTGAATTCACCCCTCCACTTT.

The CDR3 DNA reads TGTGCCAGCACCCAATCGGGTAGCTCTGGAAACACCATATATTTT. Its translation is CASTQSGSSGNTIYF. This sequence joins TRBV6-1 and TRBJ1-3; D unresolved. Germline V gene lookup returns CDR1 MNHNS and CDR2 SASEGT. The CDR3 is made up of 15 amino acids. V gave up 7 bases and J gave up 0 bases, with 13 bases separating them.

This clonotype was observed a handful of times. The chain joins TRBV6-1 to TRBJ2-4, with D maybe TRBD2 (5 bases). Germline lookup yields CDR1 MNHNS and CDR2 SASEGT. Deletions cut 0 bases from V and 8 bases from J, with 20 bases between. The CDR3 consists of 17 residues. CDR3 coding DNA: TGTGCCAGCAGTGAAGCCTTTTGGTCCAGGTCGAGGGACATTCAGTACTTC. This gives the protein CASSEAFWSRSRDIQYF.

This clonotype was seen a handful of times. This chain uses TRBV30 with TRBJ1-1; 8 bases fit TRBD1. Germline trimming cut 3 bases from V and 11 bases from J; bases unmatched to any gene: 14. CDR1 is GTSNPN, CDR2 SVGIG, per germline (reference sequence). The length of the CDR3 is 14 residues. The CDR3 DNA reads as TGTGCCTGGAGCGAAAGACAGGGGTTTCTCGGGGCTTTCTTT. Translated: CAWSERQGFLGAFF.

This sequence joins TRBV24-1 and TRBJ2-7, with 7 bases fitting TRBD2. This CDR3 region has 15 residues. With 2 bases clipped from V and 4 bases from J, the junction kept 7 bases outside the gene matches. Germline V CDR1 and CDR2: KGHDR, SFDVKD. The CDR3 protein is CATSDSSGDPYEQYF. As DNA, the CDR3 is TGTGCCACCAGTGATTCAAGCGGGGACCCATACGAGCAGTACTTC.

The chain couples TRBV28 to TRBJ2-1; TRBD2 is a possible D gene (7 bases). The CDR3 totals 16 residues. Deletions cut 5 bases from V and 8 bases from J, with 22 bases between. Germline CDR1 MDHEN, CDR2 SYDVKM. Written as DNA, the CDR3 is TGTGCCAGCAGTGGGGGGGGGCACGTTTTTTGGGATGAGCAGTTCTTC. Amino acid sequence: CASSGGGHVFWDEQFF.

The count of this clonotype is one. The rearrangement uses TRBV5-5 and TRBJ2-3; TRBD1 might be the D (5 bases). The CDR3 is made up of 17 amino acids. Germline CDR1 and CDR2: SGHKS and YYEKEE (reference sequence). V gave up 0 bases and J gave up 3 bases, with 17 bases separating them. The CDR3 here is CASSLAIQAPKTDTQYF. The CDR3 bases are TGTGCCAGCAGCTTGGCCATACAGGCGCCCAAAACAGATACGCAGTATTTT. The full variable domain, rest sourced from reference TRBV5-5 and TRBJ2-3, is DAGVTQSPTHLIKTRGQQVTLRCSPISGHKSVSWYQQVLGQGPQFIFQYYEKEERGRGNFPDRFSARQFPNYSSELNVNALLLGDSALYLCASSLAIQAPKTDTQYFGPGTRLTVL.

The rearrangement uses TRBV28 and TRBJ2-1; 7 bases are shared with TRBD1. CDR3 length: 17 amino acids. With V trimmed by 8 bases and J by 1 base, 14 bases remained unmatched. Germline lookup yields CDR1 MDHEN and CDR2 SYDVKM. CDR3 sequence reads: CASADRKRHQSYNEQFF. CDR3 coding DNA: TGTGCCAGCGCGGACAGGAAGAGACACCAATCCTACAATGAGCAGTTCTTC. Combining the CDR3 with reference TRBV28 and TRBJ2-1 gives the whole variable domain DVKVTQSSRYLVKRTGEKVFLECVQDMDHENMFWYRQDPGLGLRLIYFSYDVKMKEKGDIPEGYSVSREKKERFSLILESASTNQTSMYLCASADRKRHQSYNEQFFGPGTRLTVL.

This clonotype has a handful of counts. V is TRBV10-3 and J is TRBJ2-2; 7 bases agree with TRBD1. CDR3 length: 14 residues. Looked up from germline, CDR1 is ENHRY and CDR2 is SYGVKD. V was clipped by 4 bases and J by 6 bases; unmatched bases: 5. CDR3 sequence reads: CAISGQGLAGELFF. Here the CDR3 DNA reads TGTGCCATCAGTGGACAGGGTTTAGCCGGGGAGCTGTTTTTT.

This clonotype was seen repeatedly, ten times or more. The chain has TRBV12-3 or TRBV12-4 and TRBJ2-2; either TRBD1 or TRBD2 may fit D (5 bases each). Trimming pared 3 bases from V and 7 bases from J, leaving 9 bases between. The CDR3 contains 13 residues. The CDR3 nucleotides are TGTGCCAGCAGTTTCGGGGCGGGCGGGGAGCTGTTTTTT. This sequence encodes CASSFGAGGELFF.

This clonotype was observed many times. V gene TRBV5-1 combines with J gene TRBJ2-7; D may match TRBD1 or TRBD2 (6 bases each). This CDR3 is 14 amino acids long. The V and J ends lost 6 bases and 2 bases respectively, with 15 bases between them. Germline loops: CDR1 SGHRS, CDR2 YFSETQ. The CDR3 region is CASTEGGSPYEQYF. CDR3 DNA: TGCGCCAGCACGGAGGGGGGTTCCCCCTACGAGCAGTACTTC.

This clonotype has a handful of counts. The rearrangement links TRBV11-2 to TRBJ2-7, with D possibly being TRBD1 (6 bases). Germline V lookup: CDR1 SGHAT, CDR2 FQNNGV. There are 16 residues in the CDR3. Trimming cost V 1 base and J 2 bases, with 15 bases left between them. The CDR3 region has the DNA TGTGCCAGCAGCTTAGGGTGGGACACTAAGACCTACGAGCAGTACTTC. This sequence encodes CASSLGWDTKTYEQYF. Supplemented by reference TRBV11-2 and TRBJ2-7, the full variable domain reads EAGVAQSPRYKIIEKRQSVAFWCNPISGHATLYWYQQILGQGPKLLIQFQNNGVVDDSQLPKDRFSAERLKGVDSTLKIQPAKLEDSAVYLCASSLGWDTKTYEQYFGPGTRLTVT.

V and J are TRBV7-9 and TRBJ2-7; 16 bases are shared with TRBD2. Germline V lookup: CDR1 SEHNR, CDR2 FQNEAQ (reference sequence). With V trimmed by 3 bases and J by 5 bases, 7 bases remained unmatched. This CDR3 region has 17 residues. CDR3 in amino acids: CASSLPGLAGGYDEQYF. In DNA form, the CDR3 reads TGTGCCAGCAGCTTGCCGGGACTAGCGGGGGGGTACGACGAGCAGTACTTC. Full variable domain (remainder filled in from reference TRBV7-9 and TRBJ2-7): DTGVSQNPRHKITKRGQNVTFRCDPISEHNRLYWYRQTLGQGPEFLTYFQNEAQLEKSRLLSDRFSAERPKGSFSTLEIQRTEQGDSAMYLCASSLPGLAGGYDEQYFGPGTRLTVT.

The chain links TRBV4-1 to TRBJ2-3; D is possibly TRBD1 (6 bases). The germline V gene encodes CDR1 MGHRA and CDR2 YSYEKL. CDR3 length: 15 amino acids. Trimming took off 4 bases at V and 0 bases at J, with 11 bases between the two ends. CDR3 region: CASSRGQSSTDTQYF. CDR3 bases: TGCGCCAGCAGCCGCGGACAGTCTAGCACAGATACGCAGTATTTT.